These T cell receptor beta chains were read from a single sample in a study of blood T cell repertoires in COVID-19. Only in-frame clones appear in the TCRdb table, and some are missing; sequencing was by immunoSEQ multiplex PCR. The sample has roughly 210,000 clones, 88% seen once; the top ten hold about 1.7%. The sequencing input was peripheral blood. Source of these receptors: a man aged 65 to 79 with acute or convalescent COVID-19. Both conserved end residues are part of each CDR3. The D gene is left open where the match is weak. Size tells how often a clone was seen (once, few, many) or the class of an expanded clone, and some rows leave it out.

V: TRBV21-1
D: .
J: TRBJ2-2
size: .
DNA: TGTGCCAGCAGCAAAACCCCTAAGACAGGGGAGAACACCGGGGAGCTGTTTTTT
CDR3: CASSKTPKTGENTGELFF

V: TRBV24-1
D: TRBD2
J: TRBJ2-3
size: once
DNA: TGTGCCACCAGTGATTTGCGTAGCGGGAGCACAGATACGCAGTATTTT
CDR3: CATSDLRSGSTDTQYF

V: TRBV2
D: .
J: TRBJ2-4
size: .
DNA: TGTGCCAGCTCTGGGCAGGGGATAGCCAAAAACATTCAGTACTTC
CDR3: CASSGQGIAKNIQYF

V: TRBV7-8
D: .
J: TRBJ1-3
size: .
DNA: TGTGCCAGCAGCTTCGGGGGGGCGTATGGAAACACCATATATTTT
CDR3: CASSFGGAYGNTIYF

V: TRBV5-4
D: .
J: TRBJ2-5
size: once
DNA: TGTGCCAGCAGCTTGGTACAGCAAGAGACCCAGTACTTC
CDR3: CASSLVQQETQYF

V: TRBV5-1
D: TRBD1
J: TRBJ2-1
size: .
DNA: TGCGCCAGCAGCCCCGGGACAGTCTACAATGAGCAGTTCTTC
CDR3: CASSPGTVYNEQFF

V: TRBV5-8
D: TRBD1
J: TRBJ2-1
size: .
DNA: TGTGCCAGCAGCTTGAACAGGGGTCTTAAGGTCTTC
CDR3: CASSLNRGLKVF

V: TRBV9
D: .
J: TRBJ2-3
size: .
DNA: TGTGCCAGCAGCGTCTCTAGCCAAAGCGGGGATACGCAGTATTTT
CDR3: CASSVSSQSGDTQYF

V: TRBV5-1
D: TRBD2
J: TRBJ2-1
size: .
DNA: TGCGCCAGCAGCTCCGGGACTAGCGGGAGGAATGAGCAGTTCTTC
CDR3: CASSSGTSGRNEQFF

V: TRBV9
D: .
J: TRBJ2-1
size: .
DNA: TGTGCCAGCAGCGTCGCGCGTGCCCGTGACAATGAGCAGTTCTTC
CDR3: CASSVARARDNEQFF

V: TRBV6-1
D: .
J: TRBJ2-3
size: .
DNA: TGTGCCAGCAGTGAAGATATAGGGGGCACAGATACGCAGTATTTT
CDR3: CASSEDIGGTDTQYF

V: TRBV6-1
D: .
J: TRBJ1-2
size: .
DNA: TGTGCCAGCAGTGAAGGCGACAGGCTTGGCTACACCTTC
CDR3: CASSEGDRLGYTF

V: TRBV29-1
D: .
J: TRBJ1-1
size: .
DNA: TGCAGCGTTGAACCAACAGGGTCCTCTGAAGCTTTCTTT
CDR3: CSVEPTGSSEAFF

V: TRBV6-5
D: TRBD1
J: TRBJ1-5
size: .
DNA: TGTGCCAGCAGATCTTCCGGGACAGGGATTCAGCCCCAGCATTTT
CDR3: CASRSSGTGIQPQHF

V: TRBV5-6
D: TRBD1
J: TRBJ2-7
size: .
DNA: TGTGCCAGCAGCCACAAAATCGGACAGGGCTACGAGCAGTACTTC
CDR3: CASSHKIGQGYEQYF

V: TRBV9
D: TRBD2
J: TRBJ2-7
size: .
DNA: TGTGCCAGCAGCGTTAGCGGGAATTCCTACGAGCAGTACTTC
CDR3: CASSVSGNSYEQYF

V: TRBV19
D: .
J: TRBJ1-5
size: .
DNA: TGTGCCAGTAGTATATTCGGGGACACCGTCCGGCCCCAGCATTTT
CDR3: CASSIFGDTVRPQHF

V: TRBV3-1/TRBV3-2
D: .
J: TRBJ2-1
size: .
DNA: TGTGCCAGCAGCCAAGGACTAGATCGCGATGAGCAGTTCTTC
CDR3: CASSQGLDRDEQFF

V: TRBV4-1
D: .
J: TRBJ2-1
size: .
DNA: TGCGCCAGCAGCCAGGGGCCCCAGGTGAGCTCCTACAATGAGCAGTTCTTC
CDR3: CASSQGPQVSSYNEQFF

V: TRBV18
D: .
J: TRBJ2-2
size: .
DNA: TGTGCCAGCTCACTTTACCCCATTTCGGGTACCGGGGAGCTGTTTTTT
CDR3: CASSLYPISGTGELFF

V: TRBV12-3/TRBV12-4
D: .
J: TRBJ1-5
size: .
DNA: TGTGCCAGCAGTTTTCGGAGGGATCAGCCCCAGCATTTT
CDR3: CASSFRRDQPQHF